Sequencing of this T cell receptor beta chain was carried out in a study of T cells in Graves' hyperthyroidism and ophthalmopathy. General observations from the study: Ophthalmopathy got predicted by the model a median roughly 6.4 months before its onset. The blood repertoire included most of the expanded thyroid clonotypes above 0.001.

In the ophthalmopathy cohort, Clinical Activity Score was at least 3, NOSPECS grade at least 4, and duration under 3 months. PBMCs were obtained from about 10 ml fresh peripheral blood. Points on this clonotype: Its antigen is undetermined.

What was amplified from RNA transcripts were TCR beta CDR3 regions. TCR CDR3 regions were first amplified by RT-PCR with HTBI primers. From the multiplex PCR reads, TCRdb called clonotypes with MiXCR, one entry per CDR3 protein. The repertoire has about 600,000 distinct CDR3 sequences, 14% of them found once; the top ten carry approximately 13%. CDR1 and CDR2 from the germline V gene are ENHRY and SYGVKD. The CDR3 covers 14 residues. Trimming removed 10 bases from V and 2 bases from J; junction bases left unmatched: 9. The rearrangement joins TRBV10-3 to TRBJ2-3, with TRBD2 identical over 7 bases. Sequencing was performed on blood. The origin of this receptor is a woman aged 50 to 60 with Graves' ophthalmopathy. CDR3 DNA: TGTGCCAGCCGCGTGGGGGGGGACACAGATACGCAGTATTTT. Translating gives CASRVGGDTDTQYF.